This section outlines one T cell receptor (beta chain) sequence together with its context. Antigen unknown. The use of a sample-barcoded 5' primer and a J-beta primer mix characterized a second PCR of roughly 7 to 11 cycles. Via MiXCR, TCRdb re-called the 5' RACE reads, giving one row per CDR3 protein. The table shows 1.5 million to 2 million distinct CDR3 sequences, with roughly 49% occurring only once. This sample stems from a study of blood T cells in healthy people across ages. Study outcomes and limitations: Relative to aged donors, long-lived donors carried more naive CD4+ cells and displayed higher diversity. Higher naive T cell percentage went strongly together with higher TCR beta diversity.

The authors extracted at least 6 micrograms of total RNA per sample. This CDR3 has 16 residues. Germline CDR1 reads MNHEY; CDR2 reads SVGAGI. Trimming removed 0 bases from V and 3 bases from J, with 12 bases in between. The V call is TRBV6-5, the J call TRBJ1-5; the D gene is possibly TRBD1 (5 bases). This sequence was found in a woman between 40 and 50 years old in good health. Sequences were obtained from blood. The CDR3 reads CASSYSSSRANQPQHF. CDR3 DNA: TGTGCCAGCAGTTACTCGAGTAGCAGGGCCAATCAGCCCCAGCATTTT.